The 17 T cell receptor beta chains below were found in one sample sequenced in a study of blood T cell repertoires in COVID-19. The assay was immunoSEQ multiplex PCR, and TCRdb's table has in-frame clones only and misses some. The sample holds 100,000 to 110,000 clones, 70% to 90% seen once. What was sequenced was peripheral blood. These receptors all come from a human donor in a cohort sampled during active COVID-19.

The chain employs TRBV12-3 or TRBV12-4 and TRBJ1-1, with TRBD1 matching 7 bases. This CDR3 spans 13 amino acids. The V gene end was trimmed by 7 bases and the J gene end by 8 bases; junction bases not matched to a gene: 10. The CDR3 sequence: CASTPQGLSEAFF. Here the CDR3 DNA reads TGTGCCAGCACCCCACAGGGGTTAAGCGAAGCTTTCTTT.

The CDR3 spells CSASFLGRAVRETQYF. CDR3 DNA: TGCAGTGCTAGTTTTCTCGGGAGGGCCGTTCGGGAGACCCAGTACTTC. The chain has TRBV20-1 and TRBJ2-5; 8 positions match TRBD2. With V trimmed by 3 bases and J by 5 bases, 14 bases remained unmatched. The CDR3 has 16 amino acids. Germline V gives CDR1 DFQATT, CDR2 SNEGSKA (reference sequence).

Concerning this clone: An end of the junction does not agree with germline; a read error may underlie this. The chain links TRBV4-1 to TRBJ2-2; weak D call: TRBD2 (7 bases). Germline V gene sequence: CDR1 MGHRA, CDR2 YSYEKL. This CDR3 region has 15 residues. CDR3 amino acids: CARSRPGGGGGELFF. The CDR3 DNA is TGCGCCCGCAGCCGGCCTGGAGGGGGGGGCGGGGAGCTGTTTTTT.

V gene TRBV19 combines with J gene TRBJ1-5, with 8 bases matching TRBD1. This CDR3 comprises 14 residues. The J segment lost 3 bases and the V segment lost 4 bases, leaving 2 bases of the junction unmatched. Looked up from germline, CDR1 is LNHDA and CDR2 is SQIVND (reference sequence). CDR3 in DNA: TGTGCCAGTAGTAGGGACAGGATCAATCAGCCCCAGCATTTT. As protein: CASSRDRINQPQHF.

V gene TRBV19 combines with J gene TRBJ1-2; D is unresolved. With 3 bases removed from V and 8 bases from J, the gap between germline ends came to 22 bases. CDR1 is LNHDA and CDR2 is SQIVND in the germline V gene (reference sequence). The CDR3 is made up of 16 amino acids. CDR3 region: CASSMGGGTKAYGYTF. As DNA, the CDR3 is TGTGCCAGTAGTATGGGAGGTGGAACAAAGGCCTACGGCTACACCTTC.

V gene TRBV7-3 combines with J gene TRBJ1-1; D gene ambiguous. The V end was cut by 8 bases, the J end by 5 bases, with 15 bases between. CDR3 length: 13 residues. Germline V CDR1 and CDR2: SGHTA, FQGTGA. CDR3 nucleotide sequence: TGTGCCAGCGCTGTCAAGTCTAGGACTGAAGCTTTCTTT. Translated: CASAVKSRTEAFF.

This clone showed up just a few times. The genes are TRBV1 and TRBJ2-7; the table's D call, TRBD2, was not checked against the DNA. TRBV1 corresponds to a pseudogene. The CDR3 spans 17 residues. This chain's CDR3 is CTSSRRPGLAVSYEQYF. In DNA, the CDR3 is TGCACCAGCAGCAGACGACCGGGACTAGCGGTGTCCTACGAGCAGTACTTC.

The chain joins TRBV11-2 to TRBJ2-6; D is ambiguous. Trimming removed 1 base from V and 0 bases from J, with 4 bases in between. CDR1 is SGHAT, CDR2 FQNNGV, per germline. The length of the CDR3 is 15 residues. DNA of the CDR3: TGTGCCAGCAGCTTAGCAGTCTCTGGGGCCAACGTCCTGACTTTC. Its protein product is CASSLAVSGANVLTF.

This chain connects TRBV5-6 to TRBJ2-7; 8 positions match TRBD1. V was clipped by 5 bases and J by 8 bases; unmatched bases: 15. Germline V gene lookup returns CDR1 SGHDT and CDR2 YYEEEE. The CDR3 length is 15 residues. Written as DNA, the CDR3 is TGTGCCAGCAGGTCGGGGCCGGGACAGGTCCTCCAGCAGTACTTC. Amino acid sequence: CASRSGPGQVLQQYF.

V usage is TRBV7-9 and J usage is TRBJ2-3; D is uncertain. In germline, CDR1 is SEHNR, CDR2 FQNEAQ (reference sequence). V was trimmed by 5 bases and J by 1 base, leaving 10 bases between them. CDR3 size: 14 residues. The CDR3 sequence: CASSPLTGTDTQYF. The CDR3 coding sequence is TGTGCCAGCAGCCCACTCACGGGCACAGATACGCAGTATTTT. Complete variable domain (other parts from reference TRBV7-9 and TRBJ2-3): DTGVSQNPRHKITKRGQNVTFRCDPISEHNRLYWYRQTLGQGPEFLTYFQNEAQLEKSRLLSDRFSAERPKGSFSTLEIQRTEQGDSAMYLCASSPLTGTDTQYFGPGTRLTVL.

The chain couples TRBV2 to TRBJ1-5; TRBD1 matches at 8 bases. V lost 7 bases and J lost 6; bases outside the gene matches: 5. The CDR3 runs to 13 residues. Per the germline V gene, CDR1 is SNHLY and CDR2 is FYNNEI. The CDR3 coding sequence is TGTGCCAGCAAAGGACAGGGCGGTCAGCCCCAGCATTTT. Protein product: CASKGQGGQPQHF.

DNA for the CDR3: TGTGCCAGCAGTGAAGGCGGAGGGACAGGGAATCAGCCCCAGCATTTT. Its protein product is CASSEGGGTGNQPQHF. This rearrangement joins TRBV6-1 to TRBJ1-5, with 9 bases matching TRBD1. Germline values: CDR1 MNHNS, CDR2 SASEGT. The CDR3 has 16 amino acids. After removal of 1 base from V and 4 bases from J, the junction contained 5 bases not matched to a gene.

The CDR3 sequence: CASSQVWTSGSTDTQYF. CDR3 in DNA: TGCGCCAGCAGCCAAGTCTGGACTAGCGGGAGTACAGATACGCAGTATTTT. This chain connects TRBV4-1 to TRBJ2-3; TRBD2 matches at 13 bases. The CDR3 consists of 17 residues. The V segment lost 1 base and the J segment 3 bases; nucleotides outside the gene matches: 4. The germline V gene encodes CDR1 MGHRA and CDR2 YSYEKL.

V gene TRBV2 combines with J gene TRBJ2-7; possible D gene TRBD1, 6 bases. The CDR3 is 13 amino acids. From germline, CDR1 is SNHLY and CDR2 FYNNEI. Trimming left V 6 bases short and J 5 bases short, with 14 bases between. CDR3 bases: TGTGCCAGCAGGCCTGACAGGCACAACGAGCAGTACTTC. Translated, it gives CASRPDRHNEQYF.

This chain uses TRBV11-3 with TRBJ2-1; no clear D gene. Trimming removed 4 bases at V and 4 bases at J, with 5 bases between. Germline V gene lookup returns CDR1 SGHNT and CDR2 YENEEA. The CDR3 consists of 12 residues. In DNA form, the CDR3 reads TGTGCCAGCAGCTCCCCGTACAATGAGCAGTTCTTC. Encoded protein: CASSSPYNEQFF.

The chain has TRBV25-1 and TRBJ1-2; the match to TRBD1 covers 7 bases. With 4 bases clipped from V and 1 base from J, the junction kept 6 bases outside the gene matches. The germline V gene encodes CDR1 MGHDK and CDR2 SYGVNS. The CDR3 is 15 amino acids. The CDR3 loop reads CASSATGALNYGYTF. For the CDR3, the DNA is TGTGCCAGCAGTGCCACAGGGGCTCTTAACTATGGCTACACCTTC.

This chain connects TRBV27 to TRBJ1-1; 7 bases line up with TRBD1. This CDR3 contains 16 residues. Trimming removed 2 bases from V and 0 bases from J; junction bases left unmatched: 6. CDR1 is MNHEY, CDR2 SMNVEV, per germline (reference sequence). Written as DNA, the CDR3 is TGTGCCAGCAGTTTAGAGGGGGCGGGGATGAACACTGAAGCTTTCTTT. Its protein is CASSLEGAGMNTEAFF.